Listed here are 7 T cell receptor beta chains from one sample, sequenced in a study of T cell responses to AZD1222 COVID-19 vaccine. Libraries were prepared by immunoSEQ multiplex PCR; TCRdb keeps only in-frame clonotypes and omits some of them. The sample consists of approximately 70,000 clones, roughly 85% of them appearing once. Specimen: peripheral blood, collected on day 0 of AZD1222 vaccination. These receptors were obtained from an adult in good health.

J is TRBJ1-2 and V is TRBV9; D is unclear. V was clipped by 2 bases and J by 5 bases, with 10 bases between them. The germline V gene has CDR1 SGDLS and CDR2 YYNGEE. This CDR3 has 13 amino acids. CDR3 sequence reads: CASSVRGGYGYTF. The CDR3 DNA sequence: TGTGCCAGCAGCGTTCGGGGAGGGTATGGCTACACCTTC.

The rearrangement uses TRBV4-2 and TRBJ2-2, with D perhaps assigned TRBD1 or TRBD2 (6 bases each). CDR1 is LGHNA and CDR2 is YNFKEQ in the germline V gene. CDR3 length: 14 residues. The V and J ends lost 7 bases and 2 bases respectively, with 11 bases between them. CDR3 sequence: CASTGGHNTGELFF. The CDR3 DNA is TGTGCCAGCACCGGGGGCCACAACACCGGGGAGCTGTTTTTT.

The chain employs TRBV7-9 and TRBJ1-1; weak D call: TRBD1 (5 bases). This CDR3 has 15 residues. Trimming cost V 5 bases and J 0 bases, with 13 bases left between them. CDR1 is SEHNR and CDR2 is FQNEAQ in the germline V gene (reference sequence). CDR3: CASSQPPGMNTEAFF. The DNA for the CDR3 is TGTGCCAGCAGCCAGCCCCCAGGGATGAACACTGAAGCTTTCTTT.

This clone was counted only a few times. J is TRBJ2-1 and V is TRBV6-4; the D gene is possibly TRBD2 (5 bases). This CDR3 comprises 15 residues. In germline, CDR1 is MRHNA, CDR2 SNTAGT. V was trimmed by 2 bases and J by 3 bases, leaving 11 bases between them. The CDR3 region is CASSDEDSVYNEQFF. The CDR3 bases are TGTGCCAGCAGTGACGAGGACTCCGTCTACAATGAGCAGTTCTTC.

The V gene is TRBV5-1, the J gene TRBJ2-2; TRBD1 matches at 7 bases. V dropped 3 bases and J dropped 4; count of bases not matched to a gene: 6. From germline, CDR1 is SGHRS and CDR2 YFSETQ. The CDR3 has 15 residues. The CDR3 region is CASSYQGDGTGELFF. DNA for the CDR3: TGCGCCAGCAGCTATCAGGGGGATGGCACCGGGGAGCTGTTTTTT.

This sequence joins TRBV11-3 and TRBJ1-1; D gene uncertain. Trimming took off 0 bases at V and 3 bases at J, with 8 bases between the two ends. The germline CDR1 and CDR2 sequences are SGHNT and YENEEA. The CDR3 loop spans 14 amino acids. CDR3 in amino acids: CASSLEGPYTEAFF. The CDR3 bases are TGTGCCAGCAGCTTAGAAGGCCCCTACACTGAAGCTTTCTTT.

CDR3 protein: CASSLGQGEGNEQFF. The CDR3 nucleotides read TGTGCCAGCAGCTTAGGGCAGGGGGAAGGGAATGAGCAGTTCTTC. The chain recombines TRBV5-4 with TRBJ2-1; the match to TRBD1 covers 7 bases. J gave up 7 bases and V 2 bases, and 9 bases lay outside the gene matches. The germline CDR1 and CDR2 sequences are SGHNT and YYREEE (reference sequence). CDR3 length equals 15 residues.